This TCR beta chain was identified during a study of T cell repertoires in cytomegalovirus infection. Study in general: Well-studied HLA-B-restricted CMV epitopes were used in the study alongside recently identified HLA-C-restricted ones.

Germline CDR1 reads ENHRY; CDR2 reads SYGVKD. The ends lost 6 bases at V and 7 bases at J; junction bases unmatched: 12. CDR3 length equals 15 residues. The sample holds a few counts of this clonotype. The antigen remains undetermined. Study findings and constraints: The response measured ex vivo was dominated by TCR beta clonotypes (HLA-C-restricted and CMV-specific).

TCRdb processed the reads anew with MiXCR; each CDR3 protein has one entry. Seen here are about 900,000 distinct CDR3 sequences, about 33% observed once, and the top ten hold around 15%. The chain uses TRBV10-3 and TRBJ1-1, with TRBD1 matching 9 bases. The TCR comes from a human donor in good health (CMV status not recorded). Some clones in this sample may be carry-over from other donors' samples. This specimen was cultured CD8+ T cells from PBMCs, taken from culture after CMV antigen stimulation. The DNA of the CDR3 is TGTGCCATCAGATTCTTTAGCCGGGACAGGGTTGAAGCTTTCTTT. Amino acids: CAIRFFSRDRVEAFF.